This T cell receptor beta chain was identified in a study of blood T cell repertoires in COVID-19. Turning to the study itself: The United States, Italy and Spain provided the acute and convalescent COVID-19 samples.

CDR1 is GTSNPN and CDR2 is SVGIG in the germline V gene (reference sequence). The CDR3 length is 13 residues. Clones were sequenced by immunoSEQ multiplex PCR, and TCRdb holds only the in-frame ones, with some missing. Among more than 200,000 clones listed, more than 75% were seen once. The sequence derives from a man aged 25 to 40 with acute COVID-19. What was sequenced was PBMCs or T cells enriched from blood (not recorded which). The chain joins TRBV30 to TRBJ1-3, with D possibly TRBD1 on 5 matching bases. The CDR3 loop reads CARSLGLRNTIYF. As DNA, the CDR3 is TGTGCGCGGAGCTTGGGACTTCGAAACACCATATATTTT.